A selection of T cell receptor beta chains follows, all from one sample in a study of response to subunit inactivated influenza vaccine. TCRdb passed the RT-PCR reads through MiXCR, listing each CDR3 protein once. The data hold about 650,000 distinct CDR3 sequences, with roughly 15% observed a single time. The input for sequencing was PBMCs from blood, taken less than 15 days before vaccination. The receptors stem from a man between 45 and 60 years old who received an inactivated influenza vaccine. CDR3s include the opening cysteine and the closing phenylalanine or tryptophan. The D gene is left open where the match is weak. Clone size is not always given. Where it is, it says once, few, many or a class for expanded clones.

cdr3_nt: TGTGCCAGCAGTTTGGGGGGCGGGAAGAGCATTCAGTACTTC; cdr3_aa: CASSLGGGKSIQYF; clone_size: NA; j_call: TRBJ2-4; v_call: TRBV28; d_call: NA
cdr3_nt: TGTGCCAGCAGCTTAGTGGGGGGCGTGGGTGATGAGCAGTTCTTC; cdr3_aa: CASSLVGGVGDEQFF; clone_size: few; j_call: TRBJ2-1; v_call: TRBV7-2; d_call: NA
cdr3_nt: TGCAGCGCCCACAGCGATTATGGCTACACCTTC; cdr3_aa: CSAHSDYGYTF; clone_size: many; j_call: TRBJ1-2; v_call: TRBV29-1; d_call: NA
cdr3_nt: TGTGCCAGCAACTTAGACCGCACTGAAGCTTTCTTT; cdr3_aa: CASNLDRTEAFF; clone_size: NA; j_call: TRBJ1-1; v_call: TRBV28; d_call: NA
cdr3_nt: TGCAGCGTAGAAGGGGTGACAGGGGGTAAATCCTACGAGCAGTACTTC; cdr3_aa: CSVEGVTGGKSYEQYF; clone_size: few; j_call: TRBJ2-7; v_call: TRBV29-1; d_call: TRBD1
cdr3_nt: TGTGCCAGCAGCTTGGAGCGAGTGCAGTTCTTC; cdr3_aa: CASSLERVQFF; clone_size: many; j_call: TRBJ2-1; v_call: TRBV5-6; d_call: NA
cdr3_nt: TGCGCCAGCAGCCAAGCGTGGGCAGGAGAAAACACCATATATTTT; cdr3_aa: CASSQAWAGENTIYF; clone_size: few; j_call: TRBJ1-3; v_call: TRBV4-3; d_call: NA
cdr3_nt: TGTGCCAGCAACGGGAGGCCCCACAATGAGCAGTTCTTC; cdr3_aa: CASNGRPHNEQFF; clone_size: NA; j_call: TRBJ2-1; v_call: TRBV28; d_call: TRBD2
cdr3_nt: TGTGCCAGCAGCCAGGTCCCGGGAAACACCATATATTTT; cdr3_aa: CASSQVPGNTIYF; clone_size: few; j_call: TRBJ1-3; v_call: TRBV3-1; d_call: NA
cdr3_nt: TGCGCCAGCAGCTTGTCGTCGGGCACTGAAGCTTTCTTT; cdr3_aa: CASSLSSGTEAFF; clone_size: few; j_call: TRBJ1-1; v_call: TRBV5-1; d_call: NA
cdr3_nt: TGTGCCAGCAGTTTAAGGCCTAATAATTCACCCCTCCACTTT; cdr3_aa: CASSLRPNNSPLHF; clone_size: few; j_call: TRBJ1-6; v_call: TRBV12-3/TRBV12-4; d_call: NA
cdr3_nt: TGTGCCAGCAGTACTCTTACCGGGAGGGCCTTTTCCAATGAGCAGTTCTTC; cdr3_aa: CASSTLTGRAFSNEQFF; clone_size: NA; j_call: TRBJ2-1; v_call: TRBV9; d_call: TRBD2
cdr3_nt: TGCAGTGCTAGAGTAGACAGACGGGATGGCTACACCTTC; cdr3_aa: CSARVDRRDGYTF; clone_size: once; j_call: TRBJ1-2; v_call: TRBV20-1; d_call: NA
cdr3_nt: TGTGCCAGCAGCTTGGCCTCAAGTAGCTGGGGGCAGTTCTTC; cdr3_aa: CASSLASSSWGQFF; clone_size: NA; j_call: TRBJ2-1; v_call: TRBV5-6; d_call: NA
cdr3_nt: TGCAGTGCTAGAGTTGAAGGCCTTCCCACTGAAGCTTTCTTT; cdr3_aa: CSARVEGLPTEAFF; clone_size: few; j_call: TRBJ1-1; v_call: TRBV20-1; d_call: NA
cdr3_nt: TGTGCCAGCAGGCGGGACATTCCCGGGGAGCTGTTTTTT; cdr3_aa: CASRRDIPGELFF; clone_size: NA; j_call: TRBJ2-2; v_call: TRBV5-6; d_call: NA
cdr3_nt: TGTGCCAGCAGTTTGGGTTTTGGAAGGAGGCAAGAGACCCAGTACTTC; cdr3_aa: CASSLGFGRRQETQYF; clone_size: few; j_call: TRBJ2-5; v_call: TRBV12-3/TRBV12-4; d_call: NA
cdr3_nt: TGTGCCAGCAGCTTGGGGACAACTAACTATGGCTACACCTTC; cdr3_aa: CASSLGTTNYGYTF; clone_size: many; j_call: TRBJ1-2; v_call: TRBV7-2; d_call: NA